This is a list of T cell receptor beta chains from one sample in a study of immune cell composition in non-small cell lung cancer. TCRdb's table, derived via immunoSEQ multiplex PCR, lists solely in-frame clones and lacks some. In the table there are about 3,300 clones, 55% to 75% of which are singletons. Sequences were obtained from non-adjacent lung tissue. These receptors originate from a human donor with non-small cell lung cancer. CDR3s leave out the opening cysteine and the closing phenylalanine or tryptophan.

CDR3 protein: ASSFGKNTEAF
V gene: TRBV5-4
J gene: TRBJ1-1

CDR3 protein: ASSPSVLTRDRAY
V gene: TRBV28
J gene: TRBJ1-2

CDR3 protein: ASSSEGGYT
V gene: TRBV5-3
J gene: TRBJ1-2

CDR3 protein: SVRPQGGETQY
V gene: TRBV29-1
J gene: TRBJ2-5

CDR3 protein: ASSFDRAYEQY
V gene: TRBV11-3
J gene: TRBJ2-7

CDR3 protein: ASSLFAGAGYEQY
V gene: TRBV11-2
J gene: TRBJ2-7

CDR3 protein: ASSLTGLAGEETQY
V gene: TRBV28
J gene: TRBJ2-5

CDR3 protein: ASSPQRAGELF
V gene: TRBV7-3
J gene: TRBJ2-2

CDR3 protein: ASSRPAEAF
V gene: TRBV6-6
J gene: TRBJ1-1

CDR3 protein: ASRRSQVNTEAF
V gene: TRBV7-3
J gene: TRBJ1-1

CDR3 protein: ASSLLAGGVNTGELF
V gene: TRBV2
J gene: TRBJ2-2

CDR3 protein: ASSRLTGAGEKLF
V gene: TRBV19
J gene: TRBJ1-4

CDR3 protein: AWSPGGEGNYGYT
V gene: TRBV30
J gene: TRBJ1-2

CDR3 protein: ASSLGYGGATDTQY
V gene: TRBV7-6
J gene: TRBJ2-3

CDR3 protein: ASSARTSGRVDTQY
V gene: TRBV10-2
J gene: TRBJ2-3

CDR3 protein: ASSPLTGRPLGEKLF
V gene: TRBV28
J gene: TRBJ1-4

CDR3 protein: ASSYSARPGAEELF
V gene: TRBV6-7
J gene: TRBJ2-2

CDR3 protein: ASSLASTGALETQY
V gene: TRBV7-8
J gene: TRBJ2-5

CDR3 protein: ASSRLGGVTNEKLF
V gene: TRBV7-2
J gene: TRBJ1-4

CDR3 protein: ASSPRPGEGGYT
V gene: TRBV11-3
J gene: TRBJ1-2